This T cell receptor beta chain was profiled in a study of OX40 agonist ivuxolimab in advanced cancers. Study summary: Earlier treatment with anti-PD-1, anti-PD-L1 or anti-CTLA-4 was permitted, and approximately 38% had received some.

The V and J ends lost 2 bases and 4 bases respectively, with 11 bases between them. This CDR3 is built from 15 residues. CDR1 and CDR2 from the germline V gene are LNHNV and YYDKDF (reference sequence). Study results and limitations: Average numbers of expanded clones were greater in CD8+ T cells than in CD4+.

Some clones are missing from TCRdb's copy, which holds only in-frame ones; the method was immunoSEQ multiplex PCR. The sample shows about 36,000 clones, over 75% of them seen only once. This clone turned up a few times. The antigen remains undetermined. The TCR comes from an adult with an advanced solid tumor such as melanoma, head and neck, liver or kidney cancer. The chain employs TRBV15 and TRBJ2-2, with D possibly being TRBD1 (6 bases). The sequenced sample was CD4+ or CD8+ T cells sorted from blood, obtained in a trial of the OX40 agonist ivuxolimab. The CDR3 loop is CATSRYRESTGELFF. The CDR3 DNA reads TGTGCCACCAGCAGATACAGGGAGAGCACCGGGGAGCTGTTTTTT. The full variable domain, completed using reference TRBV15 and TRBJ2-2, is DAMVIQNPRYQVTQFGKPVTLSCSQTLNHNVMYWYQQKSSQAPKLLFHYYDKDFNNEADTPDNFQSRRPNTSFCFLDIRSPGLGDTAMYLCATSRYRESTGELFFGEGSRLTVL.